Below, 31 T cell receptor beta chains from the same sample are listed, as sequenced in a study of blood T cell repertoires in COVID-19. Repertoires were generated with immunoSEQ multiplex PCR, while TCRdb's copy carries only in-frame clones and drops some. The repertoire consists of about 210,000 clones, with roughly 80% occurring once and the leading ten covering approximately 6.9%. The sequencing sample was made of peripheral blood. The receptor set was obtained from a man aged 55 to 70 with acute or convalescent COVID-19.

This chain links TRBV10-1 with TRBJ2-3; 7 bases fit TRBD2. J gave up 3 bases and V 3 bases, and 0 bases lay outside the gene matches. Per the germline V gene, CDR1 is WNHNN and CDR2 is SYGVQD (reference sequence). The CDR3 sequence is 13 residues long. CDR3 sequence reads: CASSDGRTDTQYF. In DNA form, the CDR3 reads TGCGCCAGCAGTGACGGGAGGACAGATACGCAGTATTTT.

This chain connects TRBV18 to TRBJ2-5; 8 nucleotides match TRBD1. CDR3 length: 15 amino acids. Trimming cost V 2 bases and J 1 base; bases outside gene matches: 3. CDR1 KGHSH and CDR2 LQKENI come from the germline V gene. CDR3 residues: CASSPGTGLQETQYF. The CDR3 nucleotides are TGTGCCAGCTCACCAGGGACAGGCCTCCAAGAGACCCAGTACTTC.

V and J are TRBV12-3 or TRBV12-4 and TRBJ1-5; D remains unclear. The CDR3 is made up of 12 amino acids. The V and J ends lost 6 bases and 9 bases respectively, with 12 bases between them. CDR3 bases: TGTGCCAGCAGGGACTTTCGGGGGCCCCAGCATTTT. Its translation is CASRDFRGPQHF.

The chain recombines TRBV5-4 with TRBJ1-2; D unclear. V shed 2 bases and J shed 1 base, with 6 bases lying between them. The CDR3 is made up of 13 amino acids. The V gene's germline CDR1 is SGHNT and CDR2 YYREEE (reference sequence). The CDR3 region has the DNA TGTGCCAGCAGCTTACCGGGTAACTATGGCTACACCTTC. Translated, it gives CASSLPGNYGYTF.

The V gene is TRBV7-3, the J gene TRBJ2-1; TRBD2 matches at 11 bases. V lost 2 bases and J lost 7; bases outside the gene matches: 4. Germline assignment: CDR1 SGHTA and CDR2 FQGTGA. The length of the CDR3 is 15 residues. The CDR3 region is CASSLLAGGPNEQFF. CDR3 bases: TGTGCCAGCAGCTTACTAGCGGGGGGCCCAAATGAGCAGTTCTTC.

The chain couples TRBV4-1 to TRBJ2-1; TRBD2 matches 16 bases. Germline V gives CDR1 MGHRA, CDR2 YSYEKL. The J segment lost 7 bases and the V segment lost 7 bases, leaving 7 bases of the junction unmatched. This CDR3 comprises 16 residues. The CDR3 sequence is CASTGLAGGPWNEQFF. The CDR3 region has the DNA TGCGCCAGCACGGGACTAGCGGGGGGGCCCTGGAATGAGCAGTTCTTC.

CDR3 nucleotides: TGTGCCAGTAGTTCCTCCGGGACACGGCTCAATCAGCCCCAGCATTTT. Its translation is CASSSSGTRLNQPQHF. V and J are TRBV19 and TRBJ1-5, with D perhaps matching TRBD1 (6 bases). Trimming took 5 bases from V and 3 from J, leaving 17 bases between them. The germline CDR1 and CDR2 sequences are LNHDA and SQIVND (reference sequence). The CDR3 runs to 16 residues.

This chain uses TRBV19 with TRBJ1-4; 8 bases line up with TRBD1. Germline values: CDR1 LNHDA, CDR2 SQIVND (reference sequence). J was trimmed by 2 bases and V by 4 bases; bases with no gene match: 3. This CDR3 spans 15 amino acids. The CDR3 spells CASSRTGSTNEKLFF. Here the CDR3 DNA reads TGTGCCAGTAGTAGGACAGGGAGCACTAATGAAAAACTGTTTTTT.

This clone turned up a few times. The chain joins TRBV19 to TRBJ2-7, with TRBD1 as a possible D gene (5 bases). V lost 7 bases, J lost 2 bases, and 15 bases lay in between. Germline CDR1 and CDR2: LNHDA and SQIVND (reference sequence). The CDR3 has 14 residues. The CDR3 here is CASTPTANTYEQYF. In nucleotides, the CDR3 is TGTGCCAGTACTCCGACAGCGAATACCTACGAGCAGTACTTC.

The chain links TRBV14 to TRBJ1-3, with D possibly being TRBD1 (5 bases). The V gene lost 4 bases and the J gene lost 7 bases, with 17 bases spanning the gap. CDR3 length equals 15 residues. Germline V gene sequence: CDR1 SGHDN, CDR2 FVKESK. The CDR3 protein is CASSPLGGTRNTIYF. The CDR3 DNA reads TGTGCCAGCAGCCCCCTCGGAGGGACGAGGAACACCATATATTTT.

This chain joins TRBV6-2 or TRBV6-3 and TRBJ1-5; D not certain. This CDR3 spans 13 amino acids. V was clipped by 4 bases and J by 5 bases, with 9 bases between them. Germline values: CDR1 MNHEY, CDR2 SVGEGT. The CDR3 sequence: CASSSGIYQPQHF. The CDR3 DNA reads TGTGCCAGCAGTTCGGGAATATATCAGCCCCAGCATTTT.

With regard to this clone: The same CDR3 is also encoded by other DNA sequences in this sample. The chain recombines TRBV7-3 with TRBJ2-1, with 14 bases matching TRBD2. The junction had 3 bases not matched to a gene; V was cut back by 5 bases and J by 6 bases. The CDR3 has 15 amino acids. Germline lookup yields CDR1 SGHTA and CDR2 FQGTGA. The DNA of the CDR3 is TGTGCCAGCAGCCCGGGACTAGCGGGAGTCAATGAGCAGTTCTTC. Encoded protein: CASSPGLAGVNEQFF.

This clone was seen a handful of times. The V call is TRBV12-3 or TRBV12-4, the J call TRBJ2-1; 12 positions agree with TRBD2. CDR3 length: 13 residues. After removal of 8 bases from V and 9 bases from J, the junction contained 5 bases not matched to a gene. The CDR3 here is CASRLAGASEQFF. The CDR3 DNA reads TGTGCCAGCCGACTAGCGGGAGCGAGTGAGCAGTTCTTC.

This sequence joins TRBV10-3 and TRBJ2-7; tentatively, D is TRBD1 (6 bases). Looked up from germline, CDR1 is ENHRY and CDR2 is SYGVKD. The ends were cut back, 4 bases at V and 2 bases at J, with 12 bases in the middle. This CDR3 has 14 amino acids. DNA of the CDR3: TGTGCCATCAGTGGTAGGGACACCCCCTACGAGCAGTACTTC. Translation gives CAISGRDTPYEQYF.

The V gene is TRBV10-3, the J gene TRBJ2-7, with 10 bases matching TRBD1. The CDR3 contains 15 residues. V was pared by 3 bases and J by 2 bases, with 4 bases of the junction left unmatched. Germline CDR1 reads ENHRY; CDR2 reads SYGVKD. The CDR3 loop reads CAISDPGTGAYEQYF. In DNA, the CDR3 is TGTGCCATCAGTGACCCCGGGACAGGGGCCTACGAGCAGTACTTC.

This clone was seen a single time. The V and J genes are TRBV5-8 and TRBJ1-2; D is perhaps TRBD1 (6 bases). The germline V and J ends were trimmed by 0 bases and 6 bases, with 6 bases remaining between them. The CDR3 covers 12 residues. CDR1 SGHTS and CDR2 YDEGEE come from the germline V gene. The CDR3 sequence: CASSLDRDGYTF. The CDR3 region has the DNA TGTGCCAGCAGCTTGGACAGGGATGGCTACACCTTC.

As regards this clone: Other DNA sequences in this specimen translate into the identical CDR3. The rearrangement links TRBV11-2 to TRBJ2-2; a possible D gene is TRBD1 (5 bases). The ends were cut back, 1 base at V and 2 bases at J, with 8 bases in the middle. Germline V gene sequence: CDR1 SGHAT, CDR2 FQNNGV. The CDR3 covers 15 residues. The CDR3 loop reads CASSLGQGNTGELFF. The CDR3 DNA reads as TGTGCCAGCAGCTTAGGGCAGGGAAACACCGGGGAGCTGTTTTTT.

The chain combines TRBV9 with TRBJ2-3; TRBD2 matches at 9 bases. With V trimmed by 4 bases and J by 5 bases, 11 bases remained unmatched. Germline V lookup: CDR1 SGDLS, CDR2 YYNGEE. This CDR3 spans 16 amino acids. CDR3 nucleotides: TGTGCCAGCAGCCCCCATAGCGGGAGAGTGAGAGATACGCAGTATTTT. This encodes CASSPHSGRVRDTQYF.

This sequence joins TRBV3-1 (or the pseudogene TRBV3-2) and TRBJ2-3; D not resolved. Germline loops: CDR1 LGHDT, CDR2 YNNKEL (reference sequence). V was shortened by 2 bases and J by 1 base, with 7 bases between the two germline ends. This CDR3 contains 14 residues. The CDR3 nucleotides read TGTGCCAGCAGCCAATATTCCCGCACAGATACGCAGTATTTT. Protein product: CASSQYSRTDTQYF.

The chain combines TRBV10-3 with TRBJ2-1; 10 positions match TRBD2. J was trimmed by 4 bases and V by 1 base; bases with no gene match: 7. The CDR3 is 17 amino acids. Germline-derived CDR1 and CDR2 are ENHRY and SYGVKD. The CDR3 loop reads CAISEYFSSGSYNEQFF. As DNA, the CDR3 is TGTGCCATCAGTGAGTACTTCTCTAGCGGGAGTTACAATGAGCAGTTCTTC.

Concerning this clone itself: The identical CDR3 is also encoded by other nucleotide sequences in the sample. The V and J genes are TRBV13 and TRBJ2-7; the D gene is possibly TRBD1 (6 bases). The germline gives CDR1 PRHDT, CDR2 FYEKMQ (reference sequence). V was clipped by 0 bases and J by 4 bases, with 7 bases between them. The CDR3 contains 13 residues. The CDR3: CASSLGTGYEQYF. Written as DNA, the CDR3 is TGTGCCAGCAGCTTAGGTACAGGGTACGAGCAGTACTTC.

The chain uses TRBV3-1 (or the pseudogene TRBV3-2) and TRBJ2-6; 7 positions match TRBD2. CDR1 is LGHDT and CDR2 is YNNKEL in the germline V gene (reference sequence). The CDR3 sequence is 16 residues long. The ends lost 0 bases at V and 4 bases at J; junction bases unmatched: 3. The CDR3 here is CASSQEAGSGANVLTF. The DNA for the CDR3 is TGTGCCAGCAGCCAAGAAGCGGGATCCGGGGCCAACGTCCTGACTTTC.

The V call is TRBV28, the J call TRBJ1-5; weak D call: TRBD1 (5 bases). CDR1 is MDHEN, CDR2 SYDVKM, per germline. V was trimmed by 6 bases and J by 3 bases, leaving 15 bases between them. The CDR3 length is 15 residues. The DNA of the CDR3 is TGTGCCAGCAGACCGGGACTTTATATCAATCAGCCCCAGCATTTT. It codes for CASRPGLYINQPQHF.

This clone showed up just a few times. The chain combines TRBV11-3 with TRBJ1-3; D is unresolved. Germline V lookup: CDR1 SGHNT, CDR2 YENEEA. The CDR3 loop spans 13 amino acids. V lost 0 bases and J 2 bases, leaving 2 bases between the germline ends. This CDR3 is CASSLDTGNTIYF. The CDR3 nucleotides are TGTGCCAGCAGCTTAGACACTGGAAACACCATATATTTT. The full variable domain, its missing parts supplied by reference TRBV11-3 and TRBJ1-3, is EAGVVQSPRYKIIEKKQPVAFWCNPISGHNTLYWYLQNLGQGPELLIRYENEEAVDDSQLPKDRFSAERLKGVDSTLKIQPAELGDSAVYLCASSLDTGNTIYFGEGSWLTVV.

This clone was picked up a small number of times. V usage is TRBV19 and J usage is TRBJ1-5; D not certain. There are 13 residues in the CDR3. Germline V CDR1 and CDR2: LNHDA, SQIVND (reference sequence). The V gene lost 3 bases and the J gene lost 8 bases, with 11 bases spanning the gap. The CDR3 DNA sequence: TGTGCCAGTAGTATTGCGGGGAGAGAGCCCCAGCATTTT. Amino acids: CASSIAGREPQHF.

The rearrangement links TRBV6-5 to TRBJ2-3; D gene ambiguous. CDR3 length: 12 residues. From germline, CDR1 is MNHEY and CDR2 SVGAGI. V lost 6 bases, J lost 2 bases, and 6 bases lay in between. The CDR3 nucleotides read TGTGCCAGCAGAGGAGACACAGATACGCAGTATTTT. As protein: CASRGDTDTQYF.

This clone came up a few times. This chain links TRBV29-1 with TRBJ2-1; 10 bases agree with TRBD2. Losses at the gene ends were 6 bases for V and 7 bases for J; bases not matched to a gene: 9. The CDR3 sequence is 14 residues long. Germline CDR1 is SQVTM and CDR2 is ANQGSEA. The CDR3 DNA reads TGCAGCGTCAATCCGGGACTAGCGAGTAATGAGCAGTTCTTC. This encodes CSVNPGLASNEQFF.

This clone showed up just a few times. The chain carries TRBV6-2 or TRBV6-3 and TRBJ1-2; 10 bases are a match to TRBD1. From germline, CDR1 is MNHEY and CDR2 SVGEGT. The CDR3 is 18 residues long. V gave up 2 bases and J gave up 4 bases; unmatched junction bases: 13. The CDR3 region is CASSYLPGQGPSTYGYTF. The CDR3 nucleotides read TGTGCCAGCAGTTACCTTCCGGGACAGGGGCCGTCGACCTATGGCTACACCTTC.

This clone was found once. The V and J genes are TRBV9 and TRBJ1-5, with 7 bases identical to TRBD1. After removal of 4 bases from V and 0 bases from J, the junction contained 7 bases not matched to a gene. The CDR3 extends over 16 amino acids. Germline CDR1 is SGDLS and CDR2 is YYNGEE. CDR3 sequence (DNA): TGTGCCAGCAGCCCCCCCGGGGACAGTAGCAATCAGCCCCAGCATTTT. Its protein is CASSPPGDSSNQPQHF.

This chain uses TRBV3-1 (or the pseudogene TRBV3-2) with TRBJ2-1, with D tentatively TRBD2 (6 bases). CDR3 length: 16 residues. Germline CDR1 is LGHDT and CDR2 is YNNKEL (reference sequence). Trimming removed 0 bases from V and 8 bases from J, with 17 bases in between. CDR3 in DNA: TGTGCCAGCAGCCAAGATGTTGGCGGCAGGGAGGATGAGCAGTTCTTC. Its translation is CASSQDVGGREDEQFF.

J is TRBJ2-2 and V is TRBV24-1, with D hard to call. Germline V gene sequence: CDR1 KGHDR, CDR2 SFDVKD. The CDR3 consists of 14 residues. Deletions cut 2 bases from V and 6 bases from J, with 9 bases between. CDR3 coding DNA: TGTGCCACCAGTGATTGGGCTAACCCCGGGGAGCTGTTTTTT. This translates into CATSDWANPGELFF.